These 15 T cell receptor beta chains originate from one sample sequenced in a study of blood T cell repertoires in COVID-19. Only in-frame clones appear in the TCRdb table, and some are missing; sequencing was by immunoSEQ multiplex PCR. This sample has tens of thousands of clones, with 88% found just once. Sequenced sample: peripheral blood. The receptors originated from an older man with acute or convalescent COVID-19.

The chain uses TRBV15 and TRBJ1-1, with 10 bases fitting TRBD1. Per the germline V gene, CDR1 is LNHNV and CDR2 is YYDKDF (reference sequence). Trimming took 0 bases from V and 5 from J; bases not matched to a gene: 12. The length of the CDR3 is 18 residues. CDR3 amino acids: CATSRDGQGDGRVTEAFF. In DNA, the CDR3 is TGTGCCACCAGCAGAGATGGACAGGGGGACGGTCGGGTTACTGAAGCTTTCTTT.

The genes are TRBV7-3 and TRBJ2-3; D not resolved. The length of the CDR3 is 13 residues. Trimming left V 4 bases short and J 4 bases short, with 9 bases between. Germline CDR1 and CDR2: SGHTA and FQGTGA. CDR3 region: CASSSQVADTQYF. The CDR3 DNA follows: TGTGCCAGCAGCTCGCAGGTTGCAGATACGCAGTATTTT.

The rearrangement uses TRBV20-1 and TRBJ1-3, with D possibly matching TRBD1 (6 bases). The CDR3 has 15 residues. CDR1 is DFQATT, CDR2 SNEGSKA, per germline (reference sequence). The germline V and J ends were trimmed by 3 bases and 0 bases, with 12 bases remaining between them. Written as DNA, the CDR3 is TGCAGTGCTAGTGGGGGCGGAGACTCTGGAAACACCATATATTTT. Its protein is CSASGGGDSGNTIYF.

The CDR3 loop is CASSLDRGDTGELFF. The CDR3 DNA follows: TGTGCCAGTAGCCTTGACAGGGGGGACACCGGGGAGCTGTTTTTT. The V and J genes are TRBV19 and TRBJ2-2; 9 bases are shared with TRBD1. In germline, CDR1 is LNHDA, CDR2 SQIVND (reference sequence). The trim removed 6 bases at V and 3 bases at J, leaving 5 bases unmatched. The CDR3 length is 15 residues.

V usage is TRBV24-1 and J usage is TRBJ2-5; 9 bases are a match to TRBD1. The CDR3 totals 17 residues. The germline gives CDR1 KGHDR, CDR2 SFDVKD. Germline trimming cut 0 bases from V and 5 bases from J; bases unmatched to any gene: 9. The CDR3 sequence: CATSDLPGTGRLETQYF. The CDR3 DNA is TGTGCCACCAGTGATTTGCCTGGGACAGGGAGGTTGGAGACCCAGTACTTC.

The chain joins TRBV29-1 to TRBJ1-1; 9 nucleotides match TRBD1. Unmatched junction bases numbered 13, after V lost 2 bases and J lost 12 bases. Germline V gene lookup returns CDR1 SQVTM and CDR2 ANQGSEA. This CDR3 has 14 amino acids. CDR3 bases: TGCAGCGTTGAACCATGGACAGGGGATCATGGAACTTTCTTT. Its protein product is CSVEPWTGDHGTFF.

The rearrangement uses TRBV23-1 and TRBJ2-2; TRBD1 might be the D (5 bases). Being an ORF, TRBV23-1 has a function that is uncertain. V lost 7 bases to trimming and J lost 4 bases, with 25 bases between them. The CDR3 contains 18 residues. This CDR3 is CASNLDDSDRRVTGELFF. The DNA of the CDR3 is TGCGCCAGCAACCTCGATGACTCGGACCGCAGGGTCACCGGGGAGCTGTTTTTT.

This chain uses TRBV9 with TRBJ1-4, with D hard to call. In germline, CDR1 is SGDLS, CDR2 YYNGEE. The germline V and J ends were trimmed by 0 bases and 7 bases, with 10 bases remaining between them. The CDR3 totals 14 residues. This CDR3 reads CASSVASSGEKLFF. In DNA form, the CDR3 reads TGTGCCAGCAGCGTAGCTTCTAGTGGTGAAAAACTGTTTTTT.

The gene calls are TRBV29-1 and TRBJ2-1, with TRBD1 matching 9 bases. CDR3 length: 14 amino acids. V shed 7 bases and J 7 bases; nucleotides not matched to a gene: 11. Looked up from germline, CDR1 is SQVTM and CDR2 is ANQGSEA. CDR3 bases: TGCAGCGGGCGGGGACAGGGTGCCCGGAATGAGCAGTTCTTC. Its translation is CSGRGQGARNEQFF.

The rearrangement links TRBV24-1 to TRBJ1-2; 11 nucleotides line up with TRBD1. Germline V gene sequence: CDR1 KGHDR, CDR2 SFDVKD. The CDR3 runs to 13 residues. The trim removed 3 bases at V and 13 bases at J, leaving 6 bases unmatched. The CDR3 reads CATSDPGTGGRTF. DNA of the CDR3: TGTGCCACCAGTGATCCCGGGACAGGGGGTCGCACCTTC.

The CDR3: CASSLVVAGGVDTGELFF. CDR3 bases: TGTGCCAGCAGCTTGGTGGTAGCGGGGGGCGTCGATACCGGGGAGCTGTTTTTT. The V and J genes are TRBV5-6 and TRBJ2-2; 10 nucleotides agree with TRBD2. CDR3 length: 18 amino acids. Germline V gene lookup returns CDR1 SGHDT and CDR2 YYEEEE. J was trimmed by 5 bases and V by 0 bases; bases with no gene match: 10.

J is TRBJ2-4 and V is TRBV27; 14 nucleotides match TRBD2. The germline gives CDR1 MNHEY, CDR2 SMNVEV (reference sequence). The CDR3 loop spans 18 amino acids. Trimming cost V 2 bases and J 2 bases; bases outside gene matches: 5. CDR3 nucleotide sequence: TGTGCCAGCAGTTTACGGACTAGCGGGAGGCGGCCCAAAAACATTCAGTACTTC. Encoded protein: CASSLRTSGRRPKNIQYF.

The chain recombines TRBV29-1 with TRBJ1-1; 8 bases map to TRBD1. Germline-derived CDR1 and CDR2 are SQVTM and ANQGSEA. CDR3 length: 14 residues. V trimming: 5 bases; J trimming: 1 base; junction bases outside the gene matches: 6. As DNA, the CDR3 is TGCAGCGTTCACACCGGGACAGGGAACACTGAAGCTTTCTTT. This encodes CSVHTGTGNTEAFF.

CDR3 in amino acids: CSGSGSYEQYF. CDR3 sequence (DNA): TGCAGTGGCAGCGGTTCCTACGAGCAGTACTTC. The gene calls are TRBV20-1 and TRBJ2-7; maybe TRBD2 (5 bases). Looked up from germline, CDR1 is DFQATT and CDR2 is SNEGSKA (reference sequence). The CDR3 is 11 amino acids. Trimming took 7 bases from V and 1 from J, leaving 8 bases between them.

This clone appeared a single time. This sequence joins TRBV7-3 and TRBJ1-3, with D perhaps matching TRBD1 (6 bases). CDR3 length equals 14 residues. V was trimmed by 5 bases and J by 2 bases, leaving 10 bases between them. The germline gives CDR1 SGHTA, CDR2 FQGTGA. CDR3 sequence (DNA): TGTGCCAGCAGCGCACAGGGAACTGGAAACACCATATATTTT. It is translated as CASSAQGTGNTIYF.